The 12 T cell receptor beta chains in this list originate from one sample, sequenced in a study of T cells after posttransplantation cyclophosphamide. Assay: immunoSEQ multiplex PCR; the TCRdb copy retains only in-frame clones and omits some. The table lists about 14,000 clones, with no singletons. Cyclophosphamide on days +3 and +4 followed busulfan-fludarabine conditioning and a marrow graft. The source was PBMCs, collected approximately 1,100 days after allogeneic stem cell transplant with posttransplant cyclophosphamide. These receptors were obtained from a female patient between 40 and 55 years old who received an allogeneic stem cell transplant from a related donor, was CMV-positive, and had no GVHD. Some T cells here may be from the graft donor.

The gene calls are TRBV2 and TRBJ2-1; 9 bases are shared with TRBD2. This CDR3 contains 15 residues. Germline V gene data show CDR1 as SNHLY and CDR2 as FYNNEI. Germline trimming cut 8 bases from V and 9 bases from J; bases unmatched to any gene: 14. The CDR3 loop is CASSPSGLAVSEQFF. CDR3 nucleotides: TGTGCCAGCTCTCCCTCGGGACTAGCTGTCAGTGAGCAGTTCTTC.

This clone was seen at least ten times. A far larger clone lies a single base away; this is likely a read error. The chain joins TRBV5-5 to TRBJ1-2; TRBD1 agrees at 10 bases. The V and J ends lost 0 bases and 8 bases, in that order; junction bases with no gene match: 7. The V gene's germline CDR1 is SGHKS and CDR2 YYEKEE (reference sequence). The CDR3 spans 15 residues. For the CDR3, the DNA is TGTGCCAGCAGCTTGGGGGACGACAGGGGGCAAGGCTACACCTTC. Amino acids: CASSLGDDRGQGYTF.

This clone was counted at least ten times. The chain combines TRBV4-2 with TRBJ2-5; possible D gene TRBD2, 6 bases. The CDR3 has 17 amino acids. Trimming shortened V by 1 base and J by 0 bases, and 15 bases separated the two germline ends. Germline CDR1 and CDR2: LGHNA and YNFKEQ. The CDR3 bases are TGTGCCAGCAGCCAAGCCCCTAGCGTCGTTTACCAAGAGACCCAGTACTTC. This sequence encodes CASSQAPSVVYQETQYF.

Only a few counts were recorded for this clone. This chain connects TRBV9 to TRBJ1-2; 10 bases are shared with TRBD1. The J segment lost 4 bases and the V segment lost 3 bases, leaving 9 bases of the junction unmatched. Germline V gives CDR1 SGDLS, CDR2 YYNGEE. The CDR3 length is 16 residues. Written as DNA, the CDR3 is TGTGCCAGCAGCGGACAGGGGGCATCCCATGTCTATGGCTACACCTTC. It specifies CASSGQGASHVYGYTF.

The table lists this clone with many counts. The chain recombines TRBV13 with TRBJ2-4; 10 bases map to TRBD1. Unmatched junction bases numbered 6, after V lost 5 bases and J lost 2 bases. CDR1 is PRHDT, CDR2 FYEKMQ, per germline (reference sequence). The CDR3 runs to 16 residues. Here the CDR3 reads CASSDRQGASKNIQYF. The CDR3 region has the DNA TGTGCCAGCAGCGACCGACAGGGGGCATCCAAAAACATTCAGTACTTC.

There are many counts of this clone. The CDR3 reads CSVVLAQRSYNEQFF. Written as DNA, the CDR3 is TGCAGCGTTGTGTTGGCCCAGCGCTCCTACAATGAGCAGTTCTTC. V is TRBV29-1 and J is TRBJ2-1, with D uncertain. From germline, CDR1 is SQVTM and CDR2 ANQGSEA. V lost 4 bases and J 0 bases, leaving 13 bases between the germline ends. The CDR3 spans 15 residues.

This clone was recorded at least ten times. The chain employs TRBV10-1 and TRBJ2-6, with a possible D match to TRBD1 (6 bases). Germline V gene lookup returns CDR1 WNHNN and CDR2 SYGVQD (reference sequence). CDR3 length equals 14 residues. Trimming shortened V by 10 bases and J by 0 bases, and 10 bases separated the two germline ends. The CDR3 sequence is CATTTGSGANVLTF. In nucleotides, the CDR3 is TGCGCCACTACGACAGGCTCTGGGGCCAACGTCCTGACTTTC.

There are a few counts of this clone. DNA for the CDR3: TGCGCCAGCAGCCCAACAGGGTTAAACGCTGAAGCTTTCTTT. Its protein product is CASSPTGLNAEAFF. This chain joins TRBV4-1 and TRBJ1-1; a weak D match, TRBD1 (6 bases). The CDR3 loop spans 14 amino acids. Germline-derived CDR1 and CDR2 are MGHRA and YSYEKL. Deletions cut 4 bases from V and 6 bases from J, with 15 bases between.

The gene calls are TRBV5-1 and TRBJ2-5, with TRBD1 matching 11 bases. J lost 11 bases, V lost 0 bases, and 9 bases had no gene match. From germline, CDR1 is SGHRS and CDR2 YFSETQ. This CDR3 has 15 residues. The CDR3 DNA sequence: TGCGCCAGCAGCTTGGGGGGACAGGGGGTCCTGGAGCAGTACTTC. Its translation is CASSLGGQGVLEQYF.

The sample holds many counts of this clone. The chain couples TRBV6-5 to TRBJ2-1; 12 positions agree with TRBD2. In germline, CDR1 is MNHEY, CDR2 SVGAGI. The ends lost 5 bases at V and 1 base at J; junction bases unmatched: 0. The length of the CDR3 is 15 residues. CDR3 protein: CASSTSGGSYNEQFF. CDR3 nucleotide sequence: TGTGCCAGCAGTACTAGCGGGGGGTCCTACAATGAGCAGTTCTTC.

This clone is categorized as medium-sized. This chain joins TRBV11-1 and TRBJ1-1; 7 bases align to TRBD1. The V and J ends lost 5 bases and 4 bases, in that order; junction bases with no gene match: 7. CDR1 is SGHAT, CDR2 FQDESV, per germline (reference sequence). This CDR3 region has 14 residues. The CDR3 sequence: CASSPRGQSTEAFF. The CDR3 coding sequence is TGTGCCAGCAGCCCTCGGGGACAGAGCACTGAAGCTTTCTTT.

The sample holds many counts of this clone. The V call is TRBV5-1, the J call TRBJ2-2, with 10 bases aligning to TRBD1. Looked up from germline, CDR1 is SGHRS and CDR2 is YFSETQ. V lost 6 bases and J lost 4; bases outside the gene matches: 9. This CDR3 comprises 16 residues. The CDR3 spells CASISGTGVTTGELFF. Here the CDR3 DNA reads TGCGCCAGCATTTCTGGGACAGGGGTTACCACCGGGGAGCTGTTTTTT. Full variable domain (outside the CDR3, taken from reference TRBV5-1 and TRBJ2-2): KAGVTQTPRYLIKTRGQQVTLSCSPISGHRSVSWYQQTPGQGLQFLFEYFSETQRNKGNFPGRFSGRQFSNSRSEMNVSTLELGDSALYLCASISGTGVTTGELFFGEGSRLTVL.